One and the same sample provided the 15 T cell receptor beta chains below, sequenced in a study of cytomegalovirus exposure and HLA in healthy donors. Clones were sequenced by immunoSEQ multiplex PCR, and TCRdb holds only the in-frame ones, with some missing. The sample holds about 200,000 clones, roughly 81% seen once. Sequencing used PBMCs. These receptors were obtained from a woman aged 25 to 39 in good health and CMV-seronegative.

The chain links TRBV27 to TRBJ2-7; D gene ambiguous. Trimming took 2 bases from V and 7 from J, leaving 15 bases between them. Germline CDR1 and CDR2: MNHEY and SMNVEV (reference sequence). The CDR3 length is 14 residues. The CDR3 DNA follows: TGTGCCAGCAGTTTAACAGTCCCACCTGGGGAGCAGTACTTC. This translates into CASSLTVPPGEQYF.

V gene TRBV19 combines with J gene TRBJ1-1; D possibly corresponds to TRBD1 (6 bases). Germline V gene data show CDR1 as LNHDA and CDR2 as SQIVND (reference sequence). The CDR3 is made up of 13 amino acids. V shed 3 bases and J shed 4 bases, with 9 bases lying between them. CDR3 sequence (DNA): TGTGCCAGTAGTATCAGGGGCGTCACTGAAGCTTTCTTT. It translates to CASSIRGVTEAFF.

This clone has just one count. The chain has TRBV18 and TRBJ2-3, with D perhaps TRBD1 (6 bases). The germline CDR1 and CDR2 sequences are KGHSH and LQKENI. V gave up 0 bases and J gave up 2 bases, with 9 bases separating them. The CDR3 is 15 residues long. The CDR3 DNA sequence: TGTGCCAGCTCACCACCCGGGACATACACAGATACGCAGTATTTT. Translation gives CASSPPGTYTDTQYF.

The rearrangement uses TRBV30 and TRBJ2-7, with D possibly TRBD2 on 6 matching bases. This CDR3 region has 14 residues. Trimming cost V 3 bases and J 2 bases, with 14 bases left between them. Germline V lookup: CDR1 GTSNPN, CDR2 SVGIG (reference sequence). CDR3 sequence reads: CAWRGGSRAYEQYF. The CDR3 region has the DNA TGTGCCTGGAGGGGAGGAAGCAGGGCCTACGAGCAGTACTTC. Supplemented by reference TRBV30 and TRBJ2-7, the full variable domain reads SQTIHQWPATLVQPVGSPLSLECTVEGTSNPNLYWYRQAAGRGLQLLFYSVGIGQISSEVPQNLSASRPQDRQFILSSKKLLLSDSGFYLCAWRGGSRAYEQYFGPGTRLTVT.

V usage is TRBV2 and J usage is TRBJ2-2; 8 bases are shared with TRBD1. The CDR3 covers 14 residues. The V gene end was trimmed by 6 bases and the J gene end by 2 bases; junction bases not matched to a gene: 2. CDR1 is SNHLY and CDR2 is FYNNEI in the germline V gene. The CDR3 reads CASRTGVNTGELFF. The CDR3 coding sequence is TGTGCCAGCAGGACAGGGGTTAACACCGGGGAGCTGTTTTTT.

This CDR3 reads CASSSLRQGAWGYTF. DNA of the CDR3: TGTGCCAGCAGCTCGCTCCGACAGGGGGCCTGGGGCTACACCTTC. V usage is TRBV7-2 and J usage is TRBJ1-2, with TRBD1 matching over 10 bases. This CDR3 contains 15 residues. Germline V gives CDR1 SGHTA, CDR2 FQGNSA. The junction had 10 bases not matched to a gene; V was cut back by 4 bases and J by 8 bases.

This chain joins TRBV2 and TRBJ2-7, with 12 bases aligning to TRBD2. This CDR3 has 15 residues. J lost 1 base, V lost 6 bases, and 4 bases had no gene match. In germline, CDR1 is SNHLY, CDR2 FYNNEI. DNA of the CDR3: TGTGCCAGCAGGGGGGGACTAGCGGGTTCCTACGAGCAGTACTTC. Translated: CASRGGLAGSYEQYF.

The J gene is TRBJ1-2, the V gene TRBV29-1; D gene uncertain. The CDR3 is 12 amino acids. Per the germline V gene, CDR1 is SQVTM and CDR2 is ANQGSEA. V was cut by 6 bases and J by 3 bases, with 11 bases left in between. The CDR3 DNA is TGCAGCGTCGAGGGTAGGGACTATGGCTACACCTTC. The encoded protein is CSVEGRDYGYTF.

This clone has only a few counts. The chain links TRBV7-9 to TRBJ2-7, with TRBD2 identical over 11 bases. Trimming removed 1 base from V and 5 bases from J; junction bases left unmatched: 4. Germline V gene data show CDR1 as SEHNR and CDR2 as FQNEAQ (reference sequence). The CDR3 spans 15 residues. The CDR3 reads CASSLVASGRNEQYF. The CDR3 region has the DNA TGTGCCAGCAGCTTAGTGGCTAGCGGGAGGAACGAGCAGTACTTC.

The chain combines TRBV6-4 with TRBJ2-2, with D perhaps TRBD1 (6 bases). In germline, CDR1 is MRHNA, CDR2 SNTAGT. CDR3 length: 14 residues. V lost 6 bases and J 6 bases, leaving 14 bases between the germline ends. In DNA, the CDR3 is TGTGCCAGCAGCGGGAACCCAGGGGCCGGGGAGCTGTTTTTT. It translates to CASSGNPGAGELFF.

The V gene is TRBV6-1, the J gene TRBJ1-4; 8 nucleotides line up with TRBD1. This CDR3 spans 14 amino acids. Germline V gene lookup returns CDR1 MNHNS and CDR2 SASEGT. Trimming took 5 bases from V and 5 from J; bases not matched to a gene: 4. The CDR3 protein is CASSLDRVNEKLFF. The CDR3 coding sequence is TGTGCCAGCAGTTTGGACAGGGTAAATGAAAAACTGTTTTTT.

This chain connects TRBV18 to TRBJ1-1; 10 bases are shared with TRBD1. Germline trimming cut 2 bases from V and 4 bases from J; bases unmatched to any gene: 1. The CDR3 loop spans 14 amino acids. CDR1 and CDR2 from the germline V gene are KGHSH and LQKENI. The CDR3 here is CASSPWTGGTEAFF. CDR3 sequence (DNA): TGTGCCAGCTCACCATGGACAGGGGGCACTGAAGCTTTCTTT.

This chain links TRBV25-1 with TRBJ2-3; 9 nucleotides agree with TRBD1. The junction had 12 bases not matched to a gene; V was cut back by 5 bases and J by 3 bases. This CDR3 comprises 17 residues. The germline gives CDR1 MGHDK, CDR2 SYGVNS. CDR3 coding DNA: TGTGCCAGCAGTTCGCGGGGACAGGGACTCTATACAGATACGCAGTATTTT. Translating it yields CASSSRGQGLYTDTQYF.

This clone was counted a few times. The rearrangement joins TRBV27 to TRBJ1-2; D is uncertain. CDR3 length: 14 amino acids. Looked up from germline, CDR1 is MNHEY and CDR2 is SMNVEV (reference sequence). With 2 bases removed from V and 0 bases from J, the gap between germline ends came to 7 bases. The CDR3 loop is CASSLGAANYGYTF. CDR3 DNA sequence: TGTGCCAGCAGTTTAGGAGCAGCTAACTATGGCTACACCTTC.

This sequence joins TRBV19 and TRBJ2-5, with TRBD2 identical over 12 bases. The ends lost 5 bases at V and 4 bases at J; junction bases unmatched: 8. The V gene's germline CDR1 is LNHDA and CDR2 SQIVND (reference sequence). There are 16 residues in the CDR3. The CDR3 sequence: CASSSAGTSGPETQYF. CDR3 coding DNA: TGTGCCAGTAGTTCCGCCGGGACTAGCGGGCCAGAGACCCAGTACTTC.